This entry describes one T cell receptor (beta chain). Trimming removed 6 bases from V and 7 bases from J; junction bases left unmatched: 8. The CDR3 consists of 13 residues. The germline V gene encodes CDR1 LNHNV and CDR2 YYDKDF (reference sequence). The sample comes from a study of blood T cell repertoires in COVID-19. Libraries were prepared by immunoSEQ multiplex PCR; TCRdb keeps only in-frame clonotypes and omits some of them. Here the sample spans under 300,000 clones, roughly 91% being singletons. The sequence derives from a woman in her 40s with acute COVID-19. V is TRBV15 and J is TRBJ2-7; TRBD1 aligns across 8 bases. The sequenced sample consisted of PBMCs or T cells enriched from blood (not recorded which). The CDR3, as DNA: TGTGCCACCAGTTGGACAGGGTTTCGTGAGCAGTACTTC. Translating gives CATSWTGFREQYF.